The T cell receptor beta chain described here comes from a study of CD8+CD57+ T cells in acquired aplastic anemia (dated 2018 in TCRdb). Context from the whole study: On average, sorted CD4+ and CD8+ cells yielded around 3.5 ug of extracted DNA, with a range of about 0.18 to 27.4 ug. Mean read counts for healthy donor samples were 8.5 million to 10.8 million for CD4+ cells and roughly 12 million for CD8+ cells.

TCR repertoires of sorted CD4+ and CD8+ blood T cells from severe aplastic anemia patients and healthy subjects were deep-sequenced in the study. Ficoll-Paque density gradient centrifugation was used to isolate peripheral blood mononuclear cells. Before DNA extraction, CD4+ and CD8+ T cells were sorted with FACS or magnetic beads. TCR beta VDJ combination and CDR3 sequence profiling used genomic DNA as the template. An Illumina HiSeq 2000 was the platform used for TCR repertoire sequencing. The authors' pipeline ran thus. Repertoire assessment relied on Simpson's diversity index, CDR3 size and DJ length profiles, and TRBV/TRBJ rearrangement plots. Whichever DNA sequence was most abundant in the deep sequencing data was defined as the immunodominant clone. CDR3 amino acid sequences were checked for sharing across subjects and were also compared against the VDJdb database and published repertoires. TCRdb's own reprocessing of the public reads used fastp at Q25 and MiXCR and kept productive beta chains. Rows are unified per CDR3 protein, each entry keeping the most common DNA and genes. It is TCRdb's table, rather than the study itself, that gives the V and J calls and clone size. A total of 95,000 to 120,000 distinct CDR3 sequences appear in this sample, approximately 48% of them only once. The ten top clones hold under 35% of the sample.

On this clonotype itself: Its antigen is not yet known. The input lacks base qualities; no much larger clone sits a single base away.

The investigation overall reported the following: CD8+ Simpson's diversity did not differ significantly between patients and healthy controls (P=0.060). Over 25 CD8+ CDR3 sequences were found in both patients and controls but appeared to be highly expressed in patients and within the immunodominant clones of the patients.

Material for sequencing was sorted CD4+, CD8+, or CD8+CD57+ T cells (not recorded which) from PBMCs. This TCR came from a human donor in good health, serving as a control.

The nucleotide sequence is TGTGCCATCAGTGAGCCAAAGAGACAGGGACCTAACTATGGCTACACCTTC. Its product reads: CAISEPKRQGPNYGYTF. The V and J segments used are TRBV10-3 and TRBJ1-2, with 7 junctional bases fitting TRBD1. The germline V gene provides CDR1 ENHRY and CDR2 SYGVKD. Including cysteine and phenylalanine, the CDR3 has 17 amino acids. The read is trimmed to its CDR3 DNA, 51 bases read in frame from base 1. Here V drops 2 bases and J drops 0 bases, and the junction holds 9 bases not matched to any gene.